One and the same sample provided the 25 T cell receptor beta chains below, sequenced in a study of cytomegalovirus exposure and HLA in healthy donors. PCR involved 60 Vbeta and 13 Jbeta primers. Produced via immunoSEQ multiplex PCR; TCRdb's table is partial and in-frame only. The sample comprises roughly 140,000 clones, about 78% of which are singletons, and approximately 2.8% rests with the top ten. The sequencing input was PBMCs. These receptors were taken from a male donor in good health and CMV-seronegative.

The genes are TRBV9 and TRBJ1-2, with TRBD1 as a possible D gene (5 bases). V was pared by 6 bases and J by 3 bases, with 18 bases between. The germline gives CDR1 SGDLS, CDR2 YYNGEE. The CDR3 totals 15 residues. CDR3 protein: CASTPSIREDYGYTF. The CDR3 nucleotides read TGTGCCAGCACCCCTAGTATCAGGGAGGACTATGGCTACACCTTC.

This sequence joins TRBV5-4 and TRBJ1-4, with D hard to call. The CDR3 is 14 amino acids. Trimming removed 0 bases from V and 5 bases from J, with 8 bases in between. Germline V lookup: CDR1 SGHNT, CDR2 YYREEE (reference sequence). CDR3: CASSLERRNEKLFF. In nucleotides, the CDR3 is TGTGCCAGCAGCTTGGAACGGAGGAATGAAAAACTGTTTTTT.

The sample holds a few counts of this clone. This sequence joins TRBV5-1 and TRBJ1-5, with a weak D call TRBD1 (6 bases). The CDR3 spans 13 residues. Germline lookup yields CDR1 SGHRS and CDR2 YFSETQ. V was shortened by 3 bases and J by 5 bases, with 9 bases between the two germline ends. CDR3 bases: TGCGCCAGCAGCTCACAGGGTGATCAGCCCCAGCATTTT. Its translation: CASSSQGDQPQHF.

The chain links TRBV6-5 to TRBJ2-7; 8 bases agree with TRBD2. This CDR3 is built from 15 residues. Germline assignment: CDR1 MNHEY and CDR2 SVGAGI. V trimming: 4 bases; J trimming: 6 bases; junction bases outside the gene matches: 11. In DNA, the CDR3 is TGTGCCAGCAGTTCCTCAGCGGGGGCCCTCCGCGAGCAGTACTTC. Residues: CASSSSAGALREQYF.

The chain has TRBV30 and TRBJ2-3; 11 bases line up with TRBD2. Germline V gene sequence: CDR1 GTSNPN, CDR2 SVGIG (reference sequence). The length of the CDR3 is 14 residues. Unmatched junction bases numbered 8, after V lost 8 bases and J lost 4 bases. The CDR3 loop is CARLAGGHPDTQYF. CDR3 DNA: TGTGCCCGTCTAGCGGGGGGACATCCAGATACGCAGTATTTT.

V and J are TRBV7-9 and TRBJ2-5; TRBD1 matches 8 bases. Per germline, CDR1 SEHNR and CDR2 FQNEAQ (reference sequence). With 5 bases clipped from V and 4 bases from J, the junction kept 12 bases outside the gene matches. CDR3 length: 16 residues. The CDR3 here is CASSAWRKQGGETQYF. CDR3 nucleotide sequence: TGTGCCAGCAGCGCCTGGAGAAAACAGGGGGGAGAGACCCAGTACTTC.

CDR3 nucleotide sequence: TGTGCCAGTAGTATAAGGGGGTCGGAGCAGTACTTC. Translation: CASSIRGSEQYF. V and J are TRBV19 and TRBJ2-7, with D perhaps TRBD1 (6 bases). CDR1 LNHDA and CDR2 SQIVND come from the germline V gene (reference sequence). Trimming shortened V by 2 bases and J by 7 bases, and 9 bases separated the two germline ends. CDR3 length: 12 amino acids.

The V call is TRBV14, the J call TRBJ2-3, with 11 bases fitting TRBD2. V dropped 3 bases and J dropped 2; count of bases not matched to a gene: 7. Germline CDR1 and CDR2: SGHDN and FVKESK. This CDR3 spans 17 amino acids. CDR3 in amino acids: CASSHRTSGGLTDTQYF. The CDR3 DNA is TGTGCCAGCAGCCATAGAACTAGCGGGGGCCTCACAGATACGCAGTATTTT.

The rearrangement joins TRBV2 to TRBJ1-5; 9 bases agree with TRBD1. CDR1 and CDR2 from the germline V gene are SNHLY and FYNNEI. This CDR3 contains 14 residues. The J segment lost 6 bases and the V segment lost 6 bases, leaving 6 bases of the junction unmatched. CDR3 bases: TGTGCCAGCAGCCCGACAGGGGGTGGTCAGCCCCAGCATTTT. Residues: CASSPTGGGQPQHF. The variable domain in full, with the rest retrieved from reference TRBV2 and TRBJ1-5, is EPEVTQTPSHQVTQMGQEVILRCVPISNHLYFYWYRQILGQKVEFLVSFYNNEISEKSEIFDDQFSVERPDGSNFTLKIRSTKLEDSAMYFCASSPTGGGQPQHFGDGTRLSIL.

The CDR3 DNA sequence: TGCAGCGCACTGGGGGACTTGAACACCGGGGAGCTGTTTTTT. Amino acid sequence: CSALGDLNTGELFF. This chain connects TRBV29-1 to TRBJ2-2; D is possibly TRBD2 (6 bases). CDR1 SQVTM and CDR2 ANQGSEA come from the germline V gene. This CDR3 comprises 14 residues. Trimming stripped 7 bases from V and 1 base from J, with 13 bases between.

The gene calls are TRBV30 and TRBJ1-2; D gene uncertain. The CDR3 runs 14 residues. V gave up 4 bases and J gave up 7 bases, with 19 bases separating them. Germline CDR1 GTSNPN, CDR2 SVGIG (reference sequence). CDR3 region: CAWNGGSWPGGYTF. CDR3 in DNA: TGTGCCTGGAACGGAGGCTCTTGGCCTGGTGGCTACACCTTC.

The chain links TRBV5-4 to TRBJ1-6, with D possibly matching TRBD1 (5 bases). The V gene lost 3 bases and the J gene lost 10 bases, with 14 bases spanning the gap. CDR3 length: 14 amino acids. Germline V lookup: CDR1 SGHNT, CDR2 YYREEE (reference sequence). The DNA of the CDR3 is TGTGCCAGCAGCTCCAGGGTCTTCGACTCACCCCTCCACTTT. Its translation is CASSSRVFDSPLHF.

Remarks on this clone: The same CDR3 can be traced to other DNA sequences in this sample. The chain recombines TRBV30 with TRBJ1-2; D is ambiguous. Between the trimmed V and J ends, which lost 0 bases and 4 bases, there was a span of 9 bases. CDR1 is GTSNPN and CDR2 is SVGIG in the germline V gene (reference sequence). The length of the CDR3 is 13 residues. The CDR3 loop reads CAWSVLGPYGYTF. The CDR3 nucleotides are TGTGCCTGGAGTGTACTTGGGCCCTATGGCTACACCTTC.

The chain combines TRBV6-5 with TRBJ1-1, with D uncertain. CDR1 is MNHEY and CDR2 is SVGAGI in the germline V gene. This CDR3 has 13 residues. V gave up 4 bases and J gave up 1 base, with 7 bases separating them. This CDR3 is CASSLSENTEAFF. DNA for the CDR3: TGTGCCAGCAGTTTGTCAGAGAACACTGAAGCTTTCTTT.

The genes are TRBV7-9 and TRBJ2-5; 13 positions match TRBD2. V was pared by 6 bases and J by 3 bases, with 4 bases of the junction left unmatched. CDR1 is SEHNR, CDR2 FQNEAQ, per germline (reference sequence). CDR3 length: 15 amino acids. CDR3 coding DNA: TGTGCCAGCAGTTCCGGGACTAGCGGGAAAGAGACCCAGTACTTC. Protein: CASSSGTSGKETQYF.

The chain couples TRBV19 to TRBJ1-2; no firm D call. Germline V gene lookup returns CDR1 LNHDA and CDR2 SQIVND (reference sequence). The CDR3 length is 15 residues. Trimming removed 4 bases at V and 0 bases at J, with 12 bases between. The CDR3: CASSTDTASNYGYTF. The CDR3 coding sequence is TGTGCCAGTAGTACCGACACCGCTTCTAACTATGGCTACACCTTC. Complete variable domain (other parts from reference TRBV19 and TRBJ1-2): DGGITQSPKYLFRKEGQNVTLSCEQNLNHDAMYWYRQDPGQGLRLIYYSQIVNDFQKGDIAEGYSVSREKKESFPLTVTSAQKNPTAFYLCASSTDTASNYGYTFGSGTRLTVV.

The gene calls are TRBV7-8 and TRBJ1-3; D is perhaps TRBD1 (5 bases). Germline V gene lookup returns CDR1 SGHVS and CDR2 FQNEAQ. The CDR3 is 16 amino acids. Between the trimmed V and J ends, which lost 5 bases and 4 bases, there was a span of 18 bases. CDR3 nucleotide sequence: TGTGCCAGCAGCCAAGACTTGGGGCACCTCGGAAACACCATATATTTT. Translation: CASSQDLGHLGNTIYF.

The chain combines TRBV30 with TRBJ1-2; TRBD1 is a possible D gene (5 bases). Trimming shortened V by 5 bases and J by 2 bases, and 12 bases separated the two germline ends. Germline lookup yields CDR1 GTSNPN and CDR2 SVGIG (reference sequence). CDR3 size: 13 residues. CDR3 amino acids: CAWVTDRNYGYTF. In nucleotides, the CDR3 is TGTGCCTGGGTGACCGACAGAAACTATGGCTACACCTTC. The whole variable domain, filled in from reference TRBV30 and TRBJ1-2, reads SQTIHQWPATLVQPVGSPLSLECTVEGTSNPNLYWYRQAAGRGLQLLFYSVGIGQISSEVPQNLSASRPQDRQFILSSKKLLLSDSGFYLCAWVTDRNYGYTFGSGTRLTVV.

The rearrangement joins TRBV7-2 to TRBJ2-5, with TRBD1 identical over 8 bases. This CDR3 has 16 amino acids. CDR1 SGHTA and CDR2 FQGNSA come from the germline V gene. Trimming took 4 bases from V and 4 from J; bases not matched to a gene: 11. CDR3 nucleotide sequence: TGTGCCAGCAGCTCGTGGGACAGGCTACTCGGAGAGACCCAGTACTTC. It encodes CASSSWDRLLGETQYF.

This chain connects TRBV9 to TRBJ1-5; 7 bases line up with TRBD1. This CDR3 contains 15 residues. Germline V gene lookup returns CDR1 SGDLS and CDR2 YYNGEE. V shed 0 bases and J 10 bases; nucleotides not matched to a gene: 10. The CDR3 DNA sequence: TGTGCCAGCAGCGTAGGGGGGGACAGACTCCAACCCCAGCATTTT. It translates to CASSVGGDRLQPQHF.

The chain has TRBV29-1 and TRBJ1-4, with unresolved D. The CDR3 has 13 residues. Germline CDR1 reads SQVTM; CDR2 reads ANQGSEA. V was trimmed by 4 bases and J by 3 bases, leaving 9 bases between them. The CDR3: CSVAGRSNEKLFF. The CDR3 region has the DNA TGCAGCGTTGCGGGGAGGTCTAATGAAAAACTGTTTTTT.

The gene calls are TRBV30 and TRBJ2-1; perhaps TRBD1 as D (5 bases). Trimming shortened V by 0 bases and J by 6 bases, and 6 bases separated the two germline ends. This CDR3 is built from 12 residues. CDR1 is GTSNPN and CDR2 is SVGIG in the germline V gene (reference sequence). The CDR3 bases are TGTGCCTGGAGTGTAAGGGGCAATGAGCAGTTCTTC. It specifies CAWSVRGNEQFF.

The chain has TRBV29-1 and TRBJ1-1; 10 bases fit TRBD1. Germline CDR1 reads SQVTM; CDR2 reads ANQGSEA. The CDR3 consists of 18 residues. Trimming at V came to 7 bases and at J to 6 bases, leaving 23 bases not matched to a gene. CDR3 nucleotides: TGCAGCGGCCGGGACAGGGGAGGTGGGACCGCTGGGACCGCTGAAGCTTTCTTT. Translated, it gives CSGRDRGGGTAGTAEAFF.

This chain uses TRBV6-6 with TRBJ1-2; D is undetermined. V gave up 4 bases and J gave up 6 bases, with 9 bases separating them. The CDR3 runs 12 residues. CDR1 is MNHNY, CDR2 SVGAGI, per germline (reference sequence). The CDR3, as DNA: TGTGCCAGCAGTTCCGCCGGGGATGGCTACACCTTC. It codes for CASSSAGDGYTF.

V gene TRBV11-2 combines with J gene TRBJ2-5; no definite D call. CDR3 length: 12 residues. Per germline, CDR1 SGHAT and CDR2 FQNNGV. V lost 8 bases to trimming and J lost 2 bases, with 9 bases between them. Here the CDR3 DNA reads TGTGCCAGCTCTAGAGGACAAGAGACCCAGTACTTC. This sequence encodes CASSRGQETQYF. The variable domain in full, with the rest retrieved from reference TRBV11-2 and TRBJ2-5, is EAGVAQSPRYKIIEKRQSVAFWCNPISGHATLYWYQQILGQGPKLLIQFQNNGVVDDSQLPKDRFSAERLKGVDSTLKIQPAKLEDSAVYLCASSRGQETQYFGPGTRLLVL.